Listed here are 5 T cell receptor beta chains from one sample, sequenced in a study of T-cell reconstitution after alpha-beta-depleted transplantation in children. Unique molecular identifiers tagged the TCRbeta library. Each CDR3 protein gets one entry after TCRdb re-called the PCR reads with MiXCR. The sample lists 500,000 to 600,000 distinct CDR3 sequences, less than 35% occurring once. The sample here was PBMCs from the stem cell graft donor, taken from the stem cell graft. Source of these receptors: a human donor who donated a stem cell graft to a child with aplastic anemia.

The DNA for the CDR3 is TGCGCCAGCAGCCAAGATCTGGCGGGAGGGCCCGGTCCCCAAGAGACCCAGTACTTC. Encoded protein: CASSQDLAGGPGPQETQYF. The chain combines TRBV4-3 with TRBJ2-5; 9 bases agree with TRBD2. After removal of 0 bases from V and 1 base from J, the junction contained 12 bases not matched to a gene. The CDR3 is 19 amino acids. Germline CDR1 is LGHNA and CDR2 is YSLEER.

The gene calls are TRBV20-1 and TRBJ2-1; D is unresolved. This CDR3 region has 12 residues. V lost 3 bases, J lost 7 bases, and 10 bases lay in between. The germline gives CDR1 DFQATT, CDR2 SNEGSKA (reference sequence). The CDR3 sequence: CSASRTWNEQFF. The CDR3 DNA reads TGCAGTGCTAGCCGAACCTGGAATGAGCAGTTCTTC.

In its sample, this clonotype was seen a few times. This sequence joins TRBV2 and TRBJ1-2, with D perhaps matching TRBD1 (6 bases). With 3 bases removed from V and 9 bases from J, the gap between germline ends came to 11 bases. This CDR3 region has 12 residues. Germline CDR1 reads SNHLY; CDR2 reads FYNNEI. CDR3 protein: CASSDGGLSYTF. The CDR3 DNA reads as TGTGCCAGCAGTGATGGGGGGCTCAGCTACACCTTC.

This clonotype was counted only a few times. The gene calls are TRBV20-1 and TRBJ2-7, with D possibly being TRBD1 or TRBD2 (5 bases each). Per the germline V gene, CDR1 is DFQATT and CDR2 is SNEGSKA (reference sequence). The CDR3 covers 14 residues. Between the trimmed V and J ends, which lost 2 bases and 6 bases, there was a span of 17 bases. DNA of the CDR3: TGCAGTGCTAGACGGGACCGCCCTCCTAGCGAGCAGTACGTC. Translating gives CSARRDRPPSEQYV.

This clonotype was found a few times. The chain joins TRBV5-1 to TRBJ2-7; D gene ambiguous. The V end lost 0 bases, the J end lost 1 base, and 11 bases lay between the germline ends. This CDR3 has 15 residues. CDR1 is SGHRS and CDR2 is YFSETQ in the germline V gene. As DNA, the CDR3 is TGCGCCAGCAGCTTGGGGGCCTCGGAGTCCTACGAGCAGTACGTC. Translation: CASSLGASESYEQYV.